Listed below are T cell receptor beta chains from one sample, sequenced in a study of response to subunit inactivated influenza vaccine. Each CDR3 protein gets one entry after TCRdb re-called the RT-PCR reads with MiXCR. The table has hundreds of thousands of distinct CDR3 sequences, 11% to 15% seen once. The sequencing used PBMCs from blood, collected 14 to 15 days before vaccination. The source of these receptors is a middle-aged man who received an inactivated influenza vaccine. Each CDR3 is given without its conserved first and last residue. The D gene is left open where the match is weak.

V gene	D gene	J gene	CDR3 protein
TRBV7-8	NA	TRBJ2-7	ASSLGRFSYEQY
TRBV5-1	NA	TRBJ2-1	ASSRAGTEYNEQF
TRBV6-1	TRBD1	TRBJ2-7	ASSRTGIGEQY
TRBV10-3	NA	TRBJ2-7	AISESSDEQY
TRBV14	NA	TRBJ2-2	ASSQGIRTRDTGELF
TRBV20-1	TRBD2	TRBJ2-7	SAGKTSGYEQY
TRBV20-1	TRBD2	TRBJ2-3	SAASGSGLPDTQY
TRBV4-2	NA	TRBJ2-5	ASSQDPGRPYY
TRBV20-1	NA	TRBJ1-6	SARGSSYNSPLH
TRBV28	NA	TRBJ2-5	ASKERGFVATQY
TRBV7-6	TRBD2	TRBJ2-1	ASSFGTAGGNEQF
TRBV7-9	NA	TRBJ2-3	ASSLQQGPDTQY
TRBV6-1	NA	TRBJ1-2	ASEGDALYYGYT
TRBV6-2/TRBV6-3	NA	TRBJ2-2	ASSQTLWELF
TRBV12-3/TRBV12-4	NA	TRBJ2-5	ASSVTEATQY
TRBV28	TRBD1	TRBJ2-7	ASSSSGQIYYEQY
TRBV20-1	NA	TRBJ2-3	SAWDSTDTQY
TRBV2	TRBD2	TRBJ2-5	ASKDLAGEETQY
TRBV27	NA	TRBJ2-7	ASSPVVGEQY
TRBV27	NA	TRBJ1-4	ASSPDVRIRGSEKLF
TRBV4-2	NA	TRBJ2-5	ASSQDWEETQY
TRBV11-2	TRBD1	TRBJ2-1	ASSLTGGMHNEQF
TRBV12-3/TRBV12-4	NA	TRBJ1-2	ASRPPANYGYT
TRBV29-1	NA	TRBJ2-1	SVEGWQGFYNEQF
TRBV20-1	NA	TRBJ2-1	SAIPSGDEQF
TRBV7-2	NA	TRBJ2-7	ASSLAAGVFSEQY
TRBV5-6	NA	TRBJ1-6	ASSSRPEPLH
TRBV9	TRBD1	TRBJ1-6	ASSASGTANSPLH
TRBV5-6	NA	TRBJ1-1	ASSLVWRRGTEAF
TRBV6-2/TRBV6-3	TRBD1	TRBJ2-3	ASSAGTGRGDTQY
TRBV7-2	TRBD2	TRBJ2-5	ASSLGLASQETQY
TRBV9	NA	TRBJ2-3	ASSVGAIARTDTQY
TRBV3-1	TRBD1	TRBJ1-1	ASSQATGGGSAF
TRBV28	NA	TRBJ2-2	ASSFLSTGELF
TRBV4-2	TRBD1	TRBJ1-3	ASSQDRGPSGNTIY
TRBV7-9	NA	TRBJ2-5	ASSFISLETQY
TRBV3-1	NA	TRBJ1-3	ASSQDRSRSGNTIY
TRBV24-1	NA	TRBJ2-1	ATSDPGRNEQF
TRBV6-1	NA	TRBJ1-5	ASNTIGGYNQPQH
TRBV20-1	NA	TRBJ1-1	SARAFVSLNTEAF
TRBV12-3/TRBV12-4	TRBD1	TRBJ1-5	ASSLNRGGLRPQH
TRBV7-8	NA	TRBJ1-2	ASSLATGIYGYT
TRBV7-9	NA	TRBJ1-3	ASSLKTPVSGNTIY
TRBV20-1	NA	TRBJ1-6	SARGRTGLNSPLH
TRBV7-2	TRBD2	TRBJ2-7	ASSLRPTSGGYEQY
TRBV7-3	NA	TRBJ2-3	ASREQDTQY
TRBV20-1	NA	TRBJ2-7	SARDYQYEQY
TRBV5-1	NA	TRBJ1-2	ASSLVSGNYGYT
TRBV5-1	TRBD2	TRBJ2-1	ASSTGLAGGAHEQF
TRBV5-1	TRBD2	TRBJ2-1	ASSPGLAGGDEQF
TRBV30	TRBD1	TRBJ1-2	AWSRQGVLYGYT
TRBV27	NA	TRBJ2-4	ASSPGGPLNIQY